This T cell receptor beta chain comes out of a study of blood T cells in healthy people across ages. Turning to the study itself: About one barcoded beta molecule per two T cells came from capture by template switching.

Whole-study results and caveats: Naive T cell percentage and TCR beta diversity correlated strongly. Whereas aged donors had fewer naive CD4+ cells, long-lived donors had more of them and higher diversity.

Together with a sample-barcoded 5' primer, a J-beta primer mix was included in a second PCR lasting about 6 to 11 cycles. Each TCR beta cDNA got a 12-nucleotide random molecular identifier. Via MiXCR, TCRdb re-called the 5' RACE reads, giving one row per CDR3 protein. The table includes approximately 1.5 million distinct CDR3 sequences, 30% to 40% detected once. About this clonotype: What it recognizes is unknown.

V was trimmed by 0 bases and J by 4 bases, leaving 10 bases between them. This CDR3 spans 15 amino acids. Looked up from germline, CDR1 is LGHDT and CDR2 is YNNKEL (reference sequence). Sequenced input: blood. V and J are TRBV3-1 and TRBJ2-1; no definite D call. The source is a woman between 25 and 40 years old in good health. DNA of the CDR3: TGTGCCAGCAGCCAAGACTTAGGTGGGTACAATGAGCAGTTCTTC. Its protein product is CASSQDLGGYNEQFF.